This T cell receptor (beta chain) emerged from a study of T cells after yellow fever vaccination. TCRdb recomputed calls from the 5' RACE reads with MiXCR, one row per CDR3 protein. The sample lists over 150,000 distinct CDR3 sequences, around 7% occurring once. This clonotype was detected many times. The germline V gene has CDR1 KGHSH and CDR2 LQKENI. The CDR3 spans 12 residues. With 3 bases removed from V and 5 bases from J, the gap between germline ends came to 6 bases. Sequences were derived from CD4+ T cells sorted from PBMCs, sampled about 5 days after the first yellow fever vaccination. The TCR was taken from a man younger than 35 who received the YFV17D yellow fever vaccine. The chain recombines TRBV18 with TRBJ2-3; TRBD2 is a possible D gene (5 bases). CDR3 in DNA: TGTGCCAGCTCACCCGGGGAAGATACGCAGTATTTT. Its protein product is CASSPGEDTQYF.